The 29 T cell receptor beta chains below come from one sample, sequenced in a study of CD8+CD57+ T cells in acquired aplastic anemia (dated by TCRdb to 2016 to 2018). Sequenced using an Illumina HiSeq 2000. Profiling of TCR beta VDJ combinations and CDR3 sequences used genomic DNA as the template. The public reads were reanalyzed by TCRdb: fastp trimming at Q25, MiXCR alignment, in-frame beta chains only. Each record represents a unique CDR3 protein, reported with the most common genes and DNA among its rows. The sample table contains 150,000 to 200,000 distinct CDR3 sequences; only one count was recorded for 55% to 75% of them. The ten largest clonotypes hold around 45% of the sample. Material for sequencing was sorted CD4+, CD8+, or CD8+CD57+ T cells (not recorded which) from PBMCs. The receptors here all came from a human donor in good health.

The chain joins TRBV5-4 to TRBJ2-7, with 8 bases matching TRBD2. This CDR3 has 16 amino acids. The germline V gene encodes CDR1 SGHNT and CDR2 YYREEE (reference sequence). V shed 0 bases, J shed 2 bases, and the junction held 7 bases outside the gene matches. CDR3 amino acids: CASSLDLAGGTYEQYF. The DNA for the CDR3 is TGTGCCAGCAGCTTGGACCTGGCGGGAGGAACCTACGAGCAGTACTTC. Looking up the rest from reference TRBV5-4 and TRBJ2-7 gives the full variable domain: ETGVTQSPTHLIKTRGQQVTLRCSSQSGHNTVSWYQQALGQGPQFIFQYYREEENGRGNFPPRFSGLQFPNYSSELNVNALELDDSALYLCASSLDLAGGTYEQYFGPGTRLTVT.

This clonotype was picked up a small number of times. The rearrangement joins TRBV7-2 to TRBJ2-5; TRBD2 might be the D (5 bases). Germline CDR1 reads SGHTA; CDR2 reads FQGNSA. This CDR3 region has 14 residues. Trimming removed 8 bases at V and 1 base at J, with 14 bases between. CDR3 DNA: TGTGCCAGCTTACTAGATAGAGGCCAAGAGACCCAGTACTTC. Translated: CASLLDRGQETQYF.

This clonotype was recorded a few times. The chain is built from TRBV2 and TRBJ2-7; TRBD1 matches 8 bases. CDR3 length: 15 residues. Losses at the gene ends were 2 bases for V and 3 bases for J; bases not matched to a gene: 6. Germline V gene lookup returns CDR1 SNHLY and CDR2 FYNNEI. The CDR3 DNA reads as TGTGCCAGCAGTGAAATCGGACAGGGAGACTACGAGCAGTACTTC. This sequence encodes CASSEIGQGDYEQYF.

The chain links TRBV19 to TRBJ2-1; TRBD1 or TRBD2 may be the D gene (5 bases each). Germline V gene sequence: CDR1 LNHDA, CDR2 SQIVND (reference sequence). V was shortened by 5 bases and J by 4 bases, with 12 bases between the two germline ends. This CDR3 is 14 amino acids long. DNA for the CDR3: TGTGCCAGTAGTTGGTTAGGGGAGTACAATGAGCAGTTCTTC. This codes for CASSWLGEYNEQFF.

This rearrangement joins TRBV7-9 to TRBJ2-7, with D perhaps given as TRBD1 or TRBD2 (5 bases each). Germline V CDR1 and CDR2: SEHNR, FQNEAQ (reference sequence). The CDR3 has 14 residues. Trimming shortened V by 5 bases and J by 2 bases, and 13 bases separated the two germline ends. The CDR3 sequence: CASSPGTATYEQYF. As DNA, the CDR3 is TGTGCCAGCAGCCCAGGGACGGCTACCTACGAGCAGTACTTC.

V and J are TRBV11-1 and TRBJ2-1; 7 positions agree with TRBD2. Germline loops: CDR1 SGHAT, CDR2 FQDESV (reference sequence). The V segment lost 6 bases and the J segment 1 base; nucleotides outside the gene matches: 6. The CDR3 has 15 amino acids. Here the CDR3 DNA reads TGTGCCAGCAGTTTGTGGCGGGGGTCCTACAATGAGCAGTTCTTC. Protein: CASSLWRGSYNEQFF.

This chain connects TRBV15 to TRBJ1-2; maybe TRBD1 (5 bases). Trimming removed 4 bases at V and 8 bases at J, with 17 bases between. CDR3 length: 14 residues. Germline V gives CDR1 LNHNV, CDR2 YYDKDF (reference sequence). Here the CDR3 reads CATSIGGEAGGYTF. As DNA, the CDR3 is TGTGCCACCAGCATCGGAGGAGAAGCAGGGGGCTACACCTTC.

This clonotype was counted once. The genes are TRBV7-9 and TRBJ2-6, with TRBD1 identical over 8 bases. The trim removed 3 bases at V and 4 bases at J, leaving 8 bases unmatched. Germline CDR1 is SEHNR and CDR2 is FQNEAQ (reference sequence). There are 17 residues in the CDR3. CDR3 sequence (DNA): TGTGCCAGCAGCTTTGACCAGGGGGCGAGAGGGGCCAACGTCCTGACTTTC. This gives the protein CASSFDQGARGANVLTF.

This clonotype was detected many times. This chain connects TRBV6-5 to TRBJ2-2; D might be TRBD1 or TRBD2, each matching 5 bases. CDR1 is MNHEY and CDR2 is SVGAGI in the germline V gene. The CDR3 is made up of 12 amino acids. CDR3 residues: CACSEGNGELFF. In nucleotides, the CDR3 is TGTGCATGTAGTGAGGGGAACGGGGAGCTGTTTTTT.

The chain recombines TRBV24-1 with TRBJ1-2; 7 bases line up with TRBD1. The CDR3 is 15 amino acids. In germline, CDR1 is KGHDR, CDR2 SFDVKD. V was pared by 7 bases and J by 3 bases, with 10 bases of the junction left unmatched. CDR3 sequence (DNA): TGTGCCACCAGGCCTACAGGGGCGAAAGACTATGGCTACACCTTC. This translates into CATRPTGAKDYGYTF.

V gene TRBV4-1 combines with J gene TRBJ1-1; D unclear. V was trimmed by 3 bases and J by 3 bases, leaving 8 bases between them. The CDR3 runs to 13 residues. Per the germline V gene, CDR1 is MGHRA and CDR2 is YSYEKL. CDR3 region: CASSHGVDTEAFF. The CDR3 DNA reads TGCGCCAGCAGCCATGGGGTAGACACTGAAGCTTTCTTT.

The chain links TRBV15 to TRBJ2-1; TRBD2 is a possible D gene (5 bases). The CDR3 runs 13 residues. The germline V gene has CDR1 LNHNV and CDR2 YYDKDF (reference sequence). V shed 8 bases and J shed 10 bases, with 18 bases lying between them. The CDR3 sequence is CATSARDRGEQFF. The CDR3 DNA reads TGTGCCACCTCGGCACGGGATAGAGGCGAGCAGTTCTTC.

A word on this clonotype: Because it lacks the conserved phenylalanine or tryptophan at the end, this CDR3 is likely a read error. The J gene is TRBJ2-7, the V gene TRBV19, with 7 positions matching TRBD1. The germline V gene has CDR1 LNHDA and CDR2 SQIVND (reference sequence). Trimming at V came to 4 bases and at J to 5 bases, leaving 8 bases not matched to a gene. The CDR3 totals 14 residues. As DNA, the CDR3 is TGTGCCAGTAGTACGACAGGGTCGGGCGACGAGCAGTACCTC. It specifies CASSTTGSGDEQYL.

V and J are TRBV20-1 and TRBJ1-2, with 7 bases identical to TRBD1. The CDR3 loop spans 14 amino acids. In germline, CDR1 is DFQATT, CDR2 SNEGSKA (reference sequence). V was clipped by 0 bases and J by 4 bases; unmatched bases: 5. This CDR3 reads CSAREGRGPYGYTF. The CDR3 DNA is TGCAGTGCTAGAGAGGGAAGGGGGCCCTATGGCTACACCTTC.

The rearrangement joins TRBV20-1 to TRBJ2-3; tentatively, D is TRBD1 (6 bases). V was pared by 0 bases and J by 0 bases, with 16 bases between. The CDR3 is made up of 17 amino acids. CDR1 and CDR2 (germline): DFQATT, SNEGSKA (reference sequence). The CDR3 nucleotides read TGCAGTGCTAGAGATGCGCCAGGGGACACGAGCACAGATACGCAGTATTTT. Translated, it gives CSARDAPGDTSTDTQYF.

The chain has TRBV7-3 and TRBJ2-3; 16 positions match TRBD2. Germline V gene sequence: CDR1 SGHTA, CDR2 FQGTGA. The length of the CDR3 is 15 residues. With V trimmed by 6 bases and J by 11 bases, 8 bases remained unmatched. The CDR3 protein is CASREPGLAGGGQYF. Here the CDR3 DNA reads TGTGCCAGCAGGGAACCGGGACTAGCGGGAGGGGGGCAGTATTTT.

The chain joins TRBV2 to TRBJ1-3; D remains ambiguous. The germline gives CDR1 SNHLY, CDR2 FYNNEI. Trimming left V 5 bases short and J 4 bases short, with 12 bases between. This CDR3 is built from 14 residues. Written as DNA, the CDR3 is TGTGCCAGCAGTTCGACTCTGGCGGGAAACACCATATATTTT. Protein: CASSSTLAGNTIYF.

This clonotype was detected ten times or more. In DNA, the CDR3 is TGTGCCAGCAGTGAAGTGGAACACACTGAAGCTTTCTTT. It yields the protein CASSEVEHTEAFF. The J gene is TRBJ1-1, the V gene TRBV25-1, with unresolved D. CDR3 length: 13 amino acids. V was clipped by 2 bases and J by 3 bases, with 7 bases between them. Per germline, CDR1 MGHDK and CDR2 SYGVNS.

This clonotype was observed many times. The gene calls are TRBV11-2 and TRBJ2-5; D not certain. CDR3 length: 15 amino acids. With 1 base removed from V and 4 bases from J, the gap between germline ends came to 13 bases. CDR1 is SGHAT, CDR2 FQNNGV, per germline. As DNA, the CDR3 is TGTGCCAGCAGCTTAGGAGGCAGGTGGGGAGAGACCCAGTACTTC. It specifies CASSLGGRWGETQYF.

This clonotype showed up many times. The V call is TRBV6-6, the J call TRBJ2-7; D not certain. The CDR3 has 12 residues. CDR1 and CDR2 (germline): MNHNY, SVGAGI (reference sequence). The V end was cut by 2 bases, the J end by 2 bases, with 4 bases between. CDR3 in DNA: TGTGCCAGCAGTTACGCGACCTACGAGCAGTACTTC. This translates into CASSYATYEQYF.

The table lists this clonotype with many counts. The chain has TRBV3-1 and TRBJ2-7, with D tentatively TRBD2 (7 bases). Trimming left V 1 base short and J 4 bases short, with 14 bases between. CDR3 length: 15 amino acids. CDR1 is LGHDT, CDR2 YNNKEL, per germline (reference sequence). The CDR3: CASSQASGGFYEQYF. DNA for the CDR3: TGTGCCAGCAGCCAAGCCTCGGGGGGCTTTTACGAGCAGTACTTC.

The chain employs TRBV12-3 or TRBV12-4 and TRBJ2-1; 15 positions agree with TRBD2. V gave up 5 bases and J gave up 10 bases; unmatched junction bases: 6. The CDR3 length is 15 residues. The CDR3 here is CASSRGLAGGYEQFF. In DNA, the CDR3 is TGTGCCAGCAGTAGGGGACTAGCGGGGGGTTACGAGCAGTTCTTC.

J is TRBJ2-7 and V is TRBV5-4; TRBD2 aligns across 12 bases. The length of the CDR3 is 19 residues. Trimming cost V 0 bases and J 6 bases; bases outside gene matches: 16. Germline CDR1 is SGHNT and CDR2 is YYREEE (reference sequence). CDR3 coding DNA: TGTGCCAGCAGCTTGGTTTACGGACTAGCGGGGAGGGATGAGGGCGAGCAGTACTTC. Residues: CASSLVYGLAGRDEGEQYF.

DNA of the CDR3: TGCGCCAGCAGTGACTCCCACTACGAGCAGTACGTC. Encoded protein: CASSDSHYEQYV. This rearrangement joins TRBV10-1 to TRBJ2-7; D is undetermined. The germline CDR1 and CDR2 sequences are WNHNN and SYGVQD (reference sequence). The CDR3 runs 12 residues. V dropped 3 bases and J dropped 3 bases, with 6 bases sitting between them.

Ten or more counts support this clonotype. V usage is TRBV2 and J usage is TRBJ1-5; D may be TRBD1 (5 bases). Trimming pared 5 bases from V and 4 bases from J, leaving 9 bases between. This CDR3 contains 13 residues. CDR1 is SNHLY and CDR2 is FYNNEI in the germline V gene. The CDR3 DNA reads TGTGCCAGCAGTAGGGGATTAAATCAGCCCCAGCATTTT. Its protein is CASSRGLNQPQHF. Based on the CDR3 plus reference TRBV2 and TRBJ1-5, the full variable domain is EPEVTQTPSHQVTQMGQEVILRCVPISNHLYFYWYRQILGQKVEFLVSFYNNEISEKSEIFDDQFSVERPDGSNFTLKIRSTKLEDSAMYFCASSRGLNQPQHFGDGTRLSIL.

CDR3 region: CATSAGDRAEGYTF. CDR3 nucleotides: TGTGCCACCAGCGCTGGGGACAGGGCGGAGGGCTACACCTTC. The gene calls are TRBV24-1 and TRBJ1-2; 9 positions match TRBD1. Trimming took 7 bases from V and 8 from J; bases not matched to a gene: 10. Germline V CDR1 and CDR2: KGHDR, SFDVKD. The CDR3 extends over 14 amino acids.

This clonotype was seen at least ten times. This chain joins TRBV20-1 and TRBJ2-1, with 9 bases aligning to TRBD2. V was pared by 6 bases and J by 3 bases, with 9 bases of the junction left unmatched. CDR1 is DFQATT, CDR2 SNEGSKA, per germline (reference sequence). This CDR3 contains 15 residues. Here the CDR3 reads CSARTLSGSYNEQFF. The CDR3 bases are TGCAGTGCCAGAACTCTTAGCGGGAGCTACAATGAGCAGTTCTTC.

The chain uses TRBV20-1 and TRBJ2-7, with 11 bases matching TRBD1. The CDR3 is 14 amino acids. Per the germline V gene, CDR1 is DFQATT and CDR2 is SNEGSKA (reference sequence). After removal of 6 bases from V and 5 bases from J, the junction contained 9 bases not matched to a gene. The CDR3 is CSANSGQGGNEQYF. The CDR3 DNA follows: TGCAGTGCAAATTCGGGACAGGGGGGTAACGAGCAGTACTTC.

Notes on this clonotype: A read error may produce the germline difference seen at one junction end. The chain employs TRBV7-2 and TRBJ2-7; D is possibly TRBD1 or TRBD2 (5 bases each). CDR3 length equals 14 residues. CDR1 is SGHTA, CDR2 FQGNSA, per germline. CDR3: CASSPSYRDAQILF. The CDR3 DNA sequence: TGTGCCAGCAGCCCCTCATACCGGGACGCCCAAATCCTCTTC.